The present T cell receptor (beta chain) was sequenced within a study of blood T cells in healthy people across ages. Germline assignment: CDR1 SNHLY and CDR2 FYNNEI. The CDR3 extends over 15 amino acids. Next came a second PCR, run for about 6 to 12 cycles, which used a sample-barcoded 5' primer along with a J-beta primer mix. TCRdb re-derived calls from the 5' RACE reads in MiXCR, one entry per CDR3 protein. In the table there are 710,000 or so distinct CDR3 sequences, roughly 32% of which are singletons. V gene TRBV2 combines with J gene TRBJ2-4; 14 bases are shared with TRBD2. The J call is doubtful: the DNA matches TRBJ2-5 better. Material: blood. The receptor was isolated from a woman at least 80 years old in good health. The CDR3 region is CASSGGLAGVETQYF. Here the CDR3 DNA reads TGTGCCAGCAGCGGGGGACTAGCGGGGGTGGAGACCCAGTACTTC.